Each of the 27 T cell receptor beta chains below was sequenced from the same sample in a study of CD8+ T cells in alopecia areata. Once RNA had been extracted, it was reverse transcribed into cDNA to act as the sequencing template. Clones were read by immunoSEQ multiplex PCR, and TCRdb kept only the in-frame ones, dropping some. The table lists around 110,000 clones, with no singletons. The source material was lesional skin. All receptors come from a C3H/HeJ mouse with alopecia areata. The mouse strain carries the MHC haplotype H2-k.

This clone was observed a handful of times. Gene names are mouse gene names. CDR3 loop: CASSRTSPYNYEQYF. Partial CDR3 DNA: TGTGCCAGCAGCAGGACTTCTCCTTATAACTAT. This chain links TRBV19 with TRBJ2-7, with a possible D match to TRBD2 (5 bases). From the germline J gene comes the end of the CDR3, since the read stops 4 residues before it. From germline, CDR1 is FNHDT and CDR2 SITEND (reference sequence). The CDR3 is made up of 15 amino acids. V was pared by 5 bases and J by 3 bases, with 18 bases between.

This clone was observed a few times. Gene labels here are mouse ones. The CDR3 end lies 4 residues beyond the end of the read and is filled in from the germline J gene. This chain links TRBV19 with TRBJ2-3, with a weak D call TRBD1 (6 bases). This CDR3 is 15 amino acids long. V gave up 5 bases and J gave up 0 bases, with 13 bases separating them. Germline lookup yields CDR1 FNHDT and CDR2 SITEND (reference sequence). The CDR3 sequence is CASSVGTTSAETLYF. The CDR3 bases that were read are TGTGCCAGCAGCGTCGGGACAACTAGTGCAGAA.

About this clone: The listed genes are named as in mouse. The missing CDR3 end, 4 residues past where the read stops, is filled in from the germline J gene. The chain employs TRBV13-3 and TRBJ2-5, with 7 bases identical to TRBD1. The germline V gene has CDR1 NNHDY and CDR2 SYVADS. The CDR3 length is 15 residues. CDR3: CASSDALTGRDTQYF. The part of the CDR3 DNA that was read is TGTGCCAGCAGTGATGCGTTGACAGGGAGGGAC.

This clone occurred many times. Gene names are the mouse ones. The read halts 4 residues ahead of the CDR3 end, with the missing end drawn from the germline J gene. The chain couples TRBV13-3 to TRBJ1-4, with 7 bases fitting TRBD1. J gave up 3 bases and V 1 base, and 3 bases lay outside the gene matches. CDR3 length: 15 amino acids. Germline V CDR1 and CDR2: NNHDY, SYVADS. CDR3 DNA, as far as it was read: TGTGCCAGCAGTGATCCGGACAGGACCAACGAA. The encoded protein is CASSDPDRTNE. The complete CDR3 protein is CASSDPDRTNERLFF. The variable domain in full, completed from reference TRBV13-3 and TRBJ1-4, reads EAAVTQSPRSKVAVTGGKVTLSCHQTNNHDYMYWYRQDTGHGLRLIHYSYVADSTEKGDIPDGYKASRPSQENFSLILELASLSQTAVYFCASSDPDRTNERLFFGHGTKLSVL.

The table lists this clone with a few counts. Mouse germline and gene names are used. Sequencing ends 4 residues short of the CDR3 end; the germline J gene provides the rest. This chain links TRBV31 with TRBJ1-1; D might be TRBD1 (6 bases). Between the trimmed V and J ends, which lost 3 bases and 0 bases, there was a span of 11 bases. From germline, CDR1 is GKSSPN and CDR2 SITVG. The CDR3 runs to 14 residues. CDR3 bases read: TGTGCCTGGAGCCACAGGGTAGAGAACACA. Translating gives CAWSHRVENT. The entire CDR3 reads CAWSHRVENTEVFF. Full variable domain (remainder filled in from reference TRBV31 and TRBJ1-1): AQTIHQWPVAEIKAVGSPLSLGCTIKGKSSPNLYWYWQATGGTLQQLFYSITVGQVESVVQLNLSASRPKDDQFILSTEKLLLSHSGFYLCAWSHRVENTEVFFGKGTRLTVV.

In regard to this clone: Gene names refer to mouse genes. Sequencing ends 4 residues short of the CDR3 end; the germline J gene provides the rest. V and J are TRBV1 and TRBJ1-4; perhaps TRBD1 as D (5 bases). The CDR3 is 13 residues long. Germline V gene data show CDR1 as NSQYPW and CDR2 as LRSPGD (reference sequence). Trimming pared 5 bases from V and 4 bases from J, leaving 8 bases between. The part of the CDR3 DNA that was read is TGCACCTGCAGTAGGGGATTCAACGAA. It is translated as CTCSRGFNE. The entire CDR3 protein is CTCSRGFNERLFF.

This clone occurred a few times. Mouse gene names and germline throughout. The read gets to within 4 residues of the CDR3 end, and the germline J gene fills in the rest. The chain combines TRBV14 with TRBJ1-4; a possible D gene is TRBD1 (5 bases). V was cut by 2 bases and J by 5 bases, with 7 bases left in between. CDR1 and CDR2 (germline): SGHDT, FRDEAV. This CDR3 has 13 residues. The covered CDR3 bases are TGTGCCAGCAGTTTACAGGCTAACGAA. Protein sequence: CASSLQANE. The CDR3 as a whole reads CASSLQANERLFF.

This clone was recorded many times. Genes and germline are mouse. The read comes to an end 4 residues before the CDR3 does, leaving the germline J gene to fill in the end. The chain links TRBV1 to TRBJ1-4; tentatively, D is TRBD1 (5 bases). Trimming left V 0 bases short and J 0 bases short, with 8 bases between. The CDR3 covers 16 residues. Germline CDR1 NSQYPW, CDR2 LRSPGD (reference sequence). The CDR3 DNA, read in part, is TGCACCTGCAGTGCAGAAGACAGAATTTCCAACGAA. Translating it yields CTCSAEDRISNE. The CDR3 as a whole reads CTCSAEDRISNERLFF.

This clone showed up just a few times. The gene names given are mouse names. Coverage ceases 4 residues before the CDR3 finishes, and the germline J gene fills in the end. This chain joins TRBV5 and TRBJ2-7; TRBD2 might be the D (6 bases). This CDR3 spans 13 amino acids. The germline V gene has CDR1 LGHNA and CDR2 YNLKQL (reference sequence). The V end was cut by 3 bases, the J end by 1 base, with 7 bases between. The CDR3 here is CASSQGLSYEQYF. Incomplete CDR3 DNA: TGTGCCAGCAGCCAGGGACTTTCCTAT.

This clone was picked up a small number of times. Germline and genes: mouse. The read comes to an end 4 residues before the CDR3 does, leaving the germline J gene to fill in the end. The J gene is TRBJ1-1, the V gene TRBV5; D is unclear. The CDR3 spans 14 residues. V lost 1 base, J lost 1 base, and 7 bases lay in between. CDR1 LGHNA and CDR2 YNLKQL come from the germline V gene (reference sequence). Partial CDR3 DNA: TGTGCCAGCAGCCAAGTGGGGAGGAACACA. Its protein is CASSQVGRNT. From start to end, the CDR3 is CASSQVGRNTEVFF.

This clone came up a few times. Germline and junction disagree at one end, which may indicate a read error. Here the gene names and germline are mouse. Incomplete CDR3 DNA: TGTACCAGCAGTGAGTTGGGGGGTAGTGCAGAA. It specifies CTSSELGGSAE. The full CDR3 protein reads CTSSELGGSAETLYF. J is TRBJ2-3 and V is TRBV13-3, with 7 nucleotides matching TRBD2. Coverage ceases 4 residues before the CDR3 finishes, and the germline J gene fills in the end. The CDR3 runs to 15 residues. Germline V gene data show CDR1 as NNHDY and CDR2 as SYVADS.

About this clone itself: Gene names are the mouse ones. The read is 4 residues too short to cover the CDR3 end, so that end is filled in from the germline J gene. The chain combines TRBV1 with TRBJ2-5; 12 bases agree with TRBD1. CDR1 is NSQYPW, CDR2 LRSPGD, per germline (reference sequence). This CDR3 is built from 17 residues. Trimming cost V 3 bases and J 2 bases; bases outside gene matches: 6. The CDR3 bases that were read are TGCACCTGCAGTGCCCCGGGACAGGGGGCCGGCCAAGAC. Its translation: CTCSAPGQGAGQD. In full, the CDR3 reads CTCSAPGQGAGQDTQYF. The full variable domain, with the rest looked up from reference TRBV1 and TRBJ2-5, is VTLLEQNPRWRLVPRGQAVNLRCILKNSQYPWMSWYQQDLQKQLQWLFTLRSPGDKEVKSLPGADYLATRVTDTELRLQVANMSQGRTLYCTCSAPGQGAGQDTQYFGPGTRLLVL.

Comment on this clone: The database protein in TCRdb disagrees with the DNA translation at residue 10; the sequence shown here was translated from the DNA. The gene names here belong to mouse. The CDR3 end is not reached by the read, which stops 3 residues before it; the germline J gene fills it in. V is TRBV13-1 and J is TRBJ1-3, with D perhaps TRBD1 (6 bases). Per the germline V gene, CDR1 is NSHNY and CDR2 is SYGAGN. This CDR3 spans 13 amino acids. CDR3 in amino acids: CASSGGAQGTLYF. The covered CDR3 bases are TGTGCCAGCAGTGGGGGGGCACAGGGTACG.

Regarding this clone: The germline and genes are mouse ones. The missing CDR3 end, 4 residues past where the read stops, is filled in from the germline J gene. This chain connects TRBV13-3 to TRBJ2-2; tentatively, D is TRBD1 (5 bases). Trimming stripped 2 bases from V and 1 base from J, with 9 bases between. The CDR3 contains 15 residues. The V gene's germline CDR1 is NNHDY and CDR2 SYVADS. Incomplete CDR3 DNA: TGTGCCAGCAGTGAAGATGACAGAAACACCGGG. Translation: CASSEDDRNTG. The entire CDR3 protein is CASSEDDRNTGQLYF.

Many counts were recorded for this clone. Gene names follow the mouse nomenclature. The CDR3 protein is CASSESWAISAETLYF. The covered CDR3 bases are TGTGCCAGCAGTGAAAGCTGGGCAATTAGTGCAGAA. V is TRBV13-3 and J is TRBJ2-3, with a weak D call TRBD2 (5 bases). The missing CDR3 end, 4 residues past where the read stops, is filled in from the germline J gene. Per the germline V gene, CDR1 is NNHDY and CDR2 is SYVADS. This CDR3 region has 16 residues. V lost 2 bases and J lost 0, with 13 bases in between.

In its sample, this clone was seen a few times. Mouse gene names and germline throughout. The CDR3 end is not reached by the read, which stops 4 residues before it; the germline J gene fills it in. This sequence joins TRBV12-1 and TRBJ1-4; D gene unclear. Trimming cost V 4 bases and J 4 bases, with 9 bases left between them. The germline V gene has CDR1 SGHSN and CDR2 HYEKVE. The CDR3 sequence is 13 residues long. The CDR3 reads CASSPDINERLFF. The DNA read from the CDR3 is TGTGCCAGCTCCCCTGACATCAACGAA.

This clone was detected only a few times. TCRdb's protein does not match the DNA translation at residue 13; the protein provided is translated from the DNA. These gene names are mouse names. The read falls 3 residues short of the CDR3 end, and the missing part is taken from the germline J gene. The rearrangement uses TRBV13-3 and TRBJ1-3; D perhaps matches TRBD1 (5 bases). V gave up 0 bases and J gave up 0 bases, with 10 bases separating them. This CDR3 has 16 amino acids. Germline V gene data show CDR1 as NNHDY and CDR2 as SYVADS. This CDR3 is CASSDGTRYSGNTLYF. Partial CDR3 DNA: TGTGCCAGCAGTGATGGGACAAGGTATTCTGGAAATACG. The full variable domain, with the rest looked up from reference TRBV13-3 and TRBJ1-3, is EAAVTQSPRSKVAVTGGKVTLSCHQTNNHDYMYWYRQDTGHGLRLIHYSYVADSTEKGDIPDGYKASRPSQENFSLILELASLSQTAVYFCASSDGTRYSGNTLYFGEGSRLIVV.

This clone was seen many times. Mouse germline and gene names are used. The CDR3 is cut off 4 residues early in the read; its end comes from the germline J gene. V is TRBV13-3 and J is TRBJ2-1, with 7 bases matching TRBD1. Germline V gene data show CDR1 as NNHDY and CDR2 as SYVADS. V was clipped by 2 bases and J by 6 bases; unmatched bases: 5. The CDR3 spans 14 residues. CDR3 bases read: TGTGCCAGCAGTGAGGGGACAGCCCTTGCT. Protein product: CASSEGTALA. The entire CDR3 sequence reads CASSEGTALAEQFF.

This clone has more than one count but fewer than ten. Mouse gene names apply. The read stops 4 residues short of the end of the CDR3; the missing end is completed from the germline J gene. The chain uses TRBV4 and TRBJ2-1; TRBD2 matches at 8 bases. The germline gives CDR1 LGHDT, CDR2 YNNKQL (reference sequence). The CDR3 length is 16 residues. V lost 4 bases and J lost 1; bases outside the gene matches: 6. This CDR3 reads CASSSWTGRNYAEQFF. CDR3 DNA, as far as it was read: TGTGCCAGCAGCTCTTGGACTGGGCGAAACTATGCT.

Points on this clone: Gene names refer to mouse genes. The read terminates 4 residues before the CDR3 end, so the remaining end is supplied by the germline J gene. The gene calls are TRBV14 and TRBJ2-1, with a possible D match to TRBD2 (5 bases). CDR1 is SGHDT, CDR2 FRDEAV, per germline. V lost 2 bases and J 3 bases, leaving 9 bases between the germline ends. The CDR3 length is 14 residues. This CDR3 is CASSLHWSYAEQFF. The CDR3 DNA, read in part, is TGTGCCAGCAGTTTACACTGGTCCTATGCT.

Turning to this clone: Any gene name here is a mouse gene name. The read is 4 residues too short to cover the CDR3 end, so that end is filled in from the germline J gene. The V and J genes are TRBV29 and TRBJ2-5, with D possibly matching TRBD1 (5 bases). V lost 6 bases to trimming and J lost 2 bases, with 9 bases between them. Germline V gene data show CDR1 as MSHET and CDR2 as SYDVDS. The CDR3 runs 13 residues. CDR3 sequence: CASRDSGQDTQYF. The CDR3 bases that were read are TGTGCTAGCAGAGACAGTGGCCAAGAC.

This clone was seen a handful of times. Mouse gene names apply. Coverage ceases 4 residues before the CDR3 finishes, and the germline J gene fills in the end. The rearrangement joins TRBV13-3 to TRBJ2-4; tentatively, D is TRBD1 (6 bases). The V gene's germline CDR1 is NNHDY and CDR2 SYVADS. The CDR3 length is 17 residues. Trimming cost V 2 bases and J 1 base, with 17 bases left between them. The CDR3 region is CASSEFPGERGQNTLYF. The CDR3 bases that were read are TGTGCCAGCAGTGAATTCCCAGGGGAGAGAGGTCAAAAC.

About this clone itself: Mouse germline and gene names are used. The read gets to within 4 residues of the CDR3 end, and the germline J gene fills in the rest. This chain uses TRBV17 with TRBJ2-7; TRBD1 matches 11 bases. The CDR3 runs to 16 residues. Trimming removed 0 bases from V and 0 bases from J; junction bases left unmatched: 1. The germline V gene encodes CDR1 MNHDT and CDR2 YYDKIL. The chain's CDR3 is CASSRDGTGGSYEQYF. Partial CDR3 DNA: TGTGCTAGCAGTAGAGATGGGACAGGGGGCTCCTAT. The whole variable domain, filled in from reference TRBV17 and TRBJ2-7, reads DTTVKQNPRYKLARVGKPVNLICSQTMNHDTMYWYQKKPNQAPKLLLFYYDKILNREADTFEKFQSSRPNNSFCSLYIGSAGLEYSAMYLCASSRDGTGGSYEQYFGPGTRLTVL.

Note on this clone: Gene names refer to mouse genes. The DNA ends 4 residues before the CDR3 does, and the rest of the CDR3 is filled in from the germline J gene. The chain carries TRBV12-2 and TRBJ2-1, with 11 bases matching TRBD2. This CDR3 contains 19 residues. The ends lost 0 bases at V and 0 bases at J; junction bases unmatched: 9. The germline V gene encodes CDR1 SGHLS and CDR2 HYDKME. CDR3 bases read: TGTGCCAGCTCTCTCCCGACTGGGGGGGGCCCATATAACTATGCT. It codes for CASSLPTGGGPYNYA. In full, the CDR3 is CASSLPTGGGPYNYAEQFF.

This clone has more than one count but fewer than ten. The genes are named according to mouse. The missing CDR3 end, 4 residues past where the read stops, is filled in from the germline J gene. The J gene is TRBJ2-7, the V gene TRBV19, with D unclear. CDR1 is FNHDT and CDR2 is SITEND in the germline V gene (reference sequence). V lost 1 base, J lost 0 bases, and 8 bases lay in between. There are 14 residues in the CDR3. CDR3 bases read: TGTGCCAGCAGTATAACAGAGCTCTCCTAT. This encodes CASSITELSY. The CDR3 in full is CASSITELSYEQYF.

There are a few counts of this clone. The gene names given are mouse names. The CDR3 is cut off 4 residues early in the read; its end comes from the germline J gene. This rearrangement joins TRBV13-3 to TRBJ1-4; D call uncertain. Germline CDR1 is NNHDY and CDR2 is SYVADS. Between the trimmed V and J ends, which lost 8 bases and 5 bases, there was a span of 10 bases. The CDR3 consists of 12 residues. Incomplete CDR3 DNA: TGTGCCAGTAGCCTGGGGAACGAA. Protein: CASSLGNE. The entire CDR3 protein reads CASSLGNERLFF. The full variable domain, rest sourced from reference TRBV13-3 and TRBJ1-4, is EAAVTQSPRSKVAVTGGKVTLSCHQTNNHDYMYWYRQDTGHGLRLIHYSYVADSTEKGDIPDGYKASRPSQENFSLILELASLSQTAVYFCASSLGNERLFFGHGTKLSVL.

Worth noting for this clone: The gene names given are mouse names. CDR3 bases read: TGTGCCAGCGGTGATGCGGGACTTGCAAACACA. Translation: CASGDAGLANT. The CDR3, in full, reads CASGDAGLANTEVFF. V and J are TRBV13-2 and TRBJ1-1; D possibly corresponds to TRBD1 (5 bases). Read sequence stops 4 residues before the CDR3 end, and the germline J gene provides the missing end. This CDR3 contains 15 residues. The ends were cut back, 0 bases at V and 0 bases at J, with 9 bases in the middle. Germline CDR1 reads NNHNN; CDR2 reads SYGAGS (reference sequence).